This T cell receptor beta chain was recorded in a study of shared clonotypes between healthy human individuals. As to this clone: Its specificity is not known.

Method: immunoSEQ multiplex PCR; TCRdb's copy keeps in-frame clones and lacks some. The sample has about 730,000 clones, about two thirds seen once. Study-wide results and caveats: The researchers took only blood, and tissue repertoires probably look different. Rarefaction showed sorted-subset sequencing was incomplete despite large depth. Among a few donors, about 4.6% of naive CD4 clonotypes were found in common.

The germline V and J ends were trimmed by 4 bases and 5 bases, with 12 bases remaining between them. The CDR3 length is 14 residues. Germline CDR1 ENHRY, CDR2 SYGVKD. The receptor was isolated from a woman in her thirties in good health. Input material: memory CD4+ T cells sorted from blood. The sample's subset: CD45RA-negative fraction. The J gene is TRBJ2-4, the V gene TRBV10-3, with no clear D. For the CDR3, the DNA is TGTGCCATCAGTGCTGGTCTGCTAGAAAACATTCAGTACTTC. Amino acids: CAISAGLLENIQYF.